These T cell receptor beta chains were read from a single sample in a study of blood T cell repertoires in COVID-19. Libraries were prepared by immunoSEQ multiplex PCR; TCRdb keeps only in-frame clonotypes and omits some of them. The table includes approximately 280,000 clones, approximately 80% detected once. Sequencing input: PBMCs or T cells enriched from blood (not recorded which). Source of these receptors: a man aged 40-55 years who had been exposed to COVID-19. CDR3s include the opening cysteine and the closing phenylalanine or tryptophan. D genes are given only for firm matches. Clone size, where shown, is once, few, many, or a class for clones that have expanded.

>NA|TRBD1|TRBV7-9|TRBJ1-2
CASSSTGHRQGFRNYGYTF
TGTGCCAGCAGCTCGACCGGACATCGACAGGGCTTCAGGAACTATGGCTACACCTTC
>NA|NA|TRBV11-3|TRBJ2-7
CASSLPGATYEQYF
TGTGCCAGCAGCTTACCAGGGGCCACCTACGAGCAGTACTTC
>NA|TRBD2|TRBV10-1|TRBJ2-7
CASSESGGTYEQYF
TGCGCCAGCAGTGAGTCGGGGGGGACCTACGAGCAGTACTTC
>NA|NA|TRBV12-3/TRBV12-4|TRBJ2-1
CASSPRGEQFF
TGTGCCAGCAGTCCCCGGGGTGAGCAGTTCTTC
>NA|NA|TRBV12-3/TRBV12-4|TRBJ1-1
CASSFQYTEAFF
TGTGCCAGCAGTTTTCAGTACACTGAAGCTTTCTTT
>NA|TRBD2|TRBV2|TRBJ2-7
CAKREGLGEQYF
TGTGCTAAGCGGGAGGGCCTGGGGGAGCAGTACTTC
>NA|NA|TRBV6-1|TRBJ2-7
CASSESTGSYYEQYF
TGTGCCAGCAGTGAATCCACAGGGAGCTACTACGAGCAGTACTTC
>NA|TRBD2|TRBV6-5|TRBJ2-5
CASSYASGGTGETQYF
TGTGCCAGCAGTTACGCTAGCGGAGGGACGGGAGAGACCCAGTACTTC
>NA|TRBD2|TRBV2|TRBJ2-3
CASRVSGRALTAGTDTQYF
TGTGCCAGCAGAGTAAGCGGGAGGGCACTCACGGCCGGTACAGATACGCAGTATTTT
>NA|NA|TRBV5-6|TRBJ2-7
CASSHASYTYEQYF
TGTGCCAGCAGCCATGCAAGTTATACTTACGAGCAGTACTTC
>once|TRBD1|TRBV19|TRBJ1-2
CASSIPTGGILHYGYTF
TGTGCCAGTAGTATTCCGACAGGGGGGATCCTTCACTATGGCTACACCTTC
>NA|NA|TRBV5-6|TRBJ1-2
CASSWSTAFNYGYTF
TGTGCCAGCAGCTGGTCGACAGCTTTTAACTATGGCTACACCTTC
>NA|NA|TRBV7-9|TRBJ2-5
CASSVQETQYF
TGTGCCAGCAGCGTACAAGAGACCCAGTACTTC
>once|NA|TRBV5-1|TRBJ2-3
CASSLVGTSGFTTDTQYF
TGCGCCAGCAGCTTGGTTGGGACTTCCGGTTTCACCACAGATACGCAGTATTTT
>NA|TRBD1|TRBV6-5|TRBJ1-5
CASSYWPDRGNQPQHF
TGTGCCAGCAGTTACTGGCCGGACAGGGGCAATCAGCCCCAGCATTTT
>NA|NA|TRBV5-1|TRBJ1-5
CASSWGDSNQPQHF
TGCGCCAGCAGCTGGGGGGATAGCAATCAGCCCCAGCATTTT
>NA|NA|TRBV10-3|TRBJ1-5
CATGRGFASNQPQHF
TGTGCCACCGGTCGGGGTTTCGCTAGCAATCAGCCCCAGCATTTT
>NA|NA|TRBV5-8|TRBJ1-1
CASRNVAEAFF
TGTGCCAGCAGAAATGTCGCGGAAGCTTTCTTT
>NA|NA|TRBV6-5|TRBJ1-5
CASSRGGGQPQHF
TGTGCCAGCAGCCGGGGGGGCGGACAGCCCCAGCATTTT
>NA|TRBD2|TRBV7-9|TRBJ2-1
CASIKGLAGGGEQFF
TGTGCCAGCATTAAAGGACTAGCGGGAGGAGGTGAGCAGTTCTTC
>NA|TRBD2|TRBV5-1|TRBJ2-2
CASGLTSGRDPGELFF
TGCGCCAGCGGACTAACTAGCGGGAGGGACCCCGGGGAGCTGTTTTTT
>many|NA|TRBV19|TRBJ1-1
CASRIGGANTEAFF
TGTGCCAGTAGGATCGGAGGGGCGAACACTGAAGCTTTCTTT
>NA|NA|TRBV3-1/TRBV3-2|TRBJ1-3
CASSQEPRDGGNTIYF
TGTGCCAGCAGCCAAGAACCCAGGGATGGTGGAAACACCATATATTTT
>NA|TRBD2|TRBV3-1/TRBV3-2|TRBJ2-2
CASSQHLGGRRYTGELFF
TGTGCCAGCAGCCAACACTTGGGCGGGAGGCGGTACACCGGGGAGCTGTTTTTT
>NA|TRBD1|TRBV5-1|TRBJ2-7
CASSLASRTGGTDEQYF
TGCGCCAGCAGCTTGGCCTCGCGGACAGGGGGAACCGACGAGCAGTACTTC
>NA|NA|TRBV7-6|TRBJ2-2
CASSLQSGDTGELFF
TGTGCCAGCAGCCTCCAATCAGGGGACACCGGGGAGCTGTTTTTT
>once|NA|TRBV5-8|TRBJ2-2
CASSPLGRHTGELFF
TGTGCCAGCAGTCCTTTGGGCAGGCACACCGGGGAGCTGTTTTTT
>NA|TRBD2|TRBV4-2|TRBJ2-2
CASSQGGSGELFF
TGTGCCAGCAGCCAAGGCGGGAGCGGGGAGCTGTTTTTT
>NA|NA|TRBV11-3|TRBJ1-2
CASSLTGYGYTF
TGTGCCAGCAGCCTAACAGGGTATGGCTACACCTTC
>NA|TRBD1|TRBV10-1|TRBJ1-2
CASSPGQGSGYTF
TGCGCCAGCAGTCCGGGACAGGGTTCTGGCTACACCTTC
>NA|NA|TRBV3-1/TRBV3-2|TRBJ1-2
CASSPATGGGGYTF
TGTGCCAGCAGCCCAGCTACGGGTGGTGGTGGCTACACCTTC
>NA|NA|TRBV7-9|TRBJ2-2
CASSLYTGELFF
TGTGCCAGCAGCTTATATACCGGGGAGCTGTTTTTT
>once|NA|TRBV5-1|TRBJ2-1
CASREELSFYNEQFF
TGCGCCAGCAGGGAGGAACTTTCCTTTTACAATGAGCAGTTCTTC
>NA|NA|TRBV5-1|TRBJ1-2
CASTPTGIGYGYTF
TGCGCCAGCACCCCCACAGGGATCGGCTATGGCTACACCTTC
>NA|NA|TRBV18|TRBJ2-1
CASSPGGMEQFF
TGTGCCAGCTCACCCGGGGGAATGGAGCAGTTCTTC
>NA|NA|TRBV6-4|TRBJ2-7
CASSDRHQVWGGGIEQYF
TGTGCCAGCAGTGACCGACACCAGGTATGGGGAGGCGGGATCGAGCAGTACTTC
>NA|TRBD2|TRBV19|TRBJ2-7
CASRGLATYEQYF
TGTGCCAGCAGGGGACTAGCCACCTACGAGCAGTACTTC
>once|NA|TRBV19|TRBJ2-3
CASKPPRGAGTTDTQYF
TGTGCCAGTAAACCCCCACGGGGGGCGGGGACCACAGATACGCAGTATTTT
>few|NA|TRBV5-1|TRBJ2-3
CASNLAGLTDTQYF
TGCGCCAGCAATCTGGCAGGGTTAACCGATACGCAGTATTTT
>NA|TRBD2|TRBV9|TRBJ2-1
CASSATSGGYNEQFF
TGTGCCAGCAGCGCAACTAGCGGAGGCTACAATGAGCAGTTCTTC
>NA|NA|TRBV10-3|TRBJ2-1
CAISVPLTRSSYNEQFF
TGTGCCATCAGTGTACCCCTAACCCGGAGCTCCTACAATGAGCAGTTCTTC
>NA|NA|TRBV20-1|TRBJ2-6
CSATDQSGANVLTF
TGCAGTGCTACTGACCAATCTGGGGCCAACGTCCTGACTTTC
>NA|NA|TRBV27|TRBJ1-5
CASSFGQGSQPQHF
TGTGCCAGCAGTTTTGGGCAGGGAAGTCAGCCCCAGCATTTT
>NA|TRBD1|TRBV6-5|TRBJ2-7
CASSYGTGGYEQYF
TGTGCCAGCAGTTACGGGACAGGGGGCTACGAGCAGTACTTC
>NA|TRBD1|TRBV7-8|TRBJ2-7
CASSPEAGTASYEQYF
TGTGCCAGCAGCCCGGAAGCCGGGACAGCAAGCTACGAGCAGTACTTC
>NA|NA|TRBV24-1|TRBJ1-2
CATSGGGWDGYTF
TGTGCCACCAGTGGTGGAGGGTGGGATGGCTACACCTTC